Below, 10 T cell receptor beta chains from the same sample are listed, as sequenced in a study of breast tumors, draining lymph nodes, adjacent tissues. The lymph nodes were axillary draining lymph nodes from breast cancer patients. TCRdb analysed the multiplex PCR reads with MiXCR anew, one entry per CDR3 protein. Among around 140,000 distinct CDR3 sequences listed, around 20% were seen once. The sequencing sample was made of axillary lymph node tissue. These receptors were collected from a female donor with breast cancer. Some clones in this sample may be carry-over from other donors' samples.

On this clonotype: With a much larger clone just one base away, this may be a read error. The chain carries TRBV5-1 and TRBJ2-1; D possibly matches TRBD1 or TRBD2 (5 bases each). The germline gives CDR1 SGHRS, CDR2 YFSETQ. This CDR3 has 15 amino acids. CDR3 nucleotide sequence: TGCGCCAGCAGCTCGGTGGGGGTCTCCTACAATGAGCAGTCCTTC. Translating it yields CASSSVGVSYNEQSF.

The chain recombines TRBV28 with TRBJ1-6; TRBD1 agrees at 9 bases. Unmatched junction bases numbered 14, after V lost 7 bases and J lost 7 bases. CDR3 size: 17 residues. Germline CDR1 reads MDHEN; CDR2 reads SYDVKM. For the CDR3, the DNA is TGTGCCAGCAACCCCGGCCTCTTGGGGACAGGGAATTCACCCCTCCACTTT. It specifies CASNPGLLGTGNSPLHF.

As to this clonotype: One base away lies a much larger clone, so this may be a sequencing read error. The J gene is TRBJ2-2, the V gene TRBV6-1; tentative D call: TRBD1 (5 bases). The CDR3 totals 14 residues. Looked up from germline, CDR1 is MNHNS and CDR2 is SASEGT. Trimming removed 6 bases at V and 4 bases at J, with 12 bases between. CDR3 nucleotide sequence: TGTGCCAGCAGGAGATCAGGGCCCACCGGGGAGCTGTTTTTT. This sequence encodes CASRRSGPTGELFF.

This clonotype appeared a single time. Because the CDR3 is missing its conserved closing phenylalanine or tryptophan, this is likely a read error. J is TRBJ2-5 and V is TRBV27; 8 positions match TRBD2. CDR3 length equals 14 residues. J lost 4 bases, V lost 3 bases, and 4 bases had no gene match. Germline V lookup: CDR1 MNHEY, CDR2 SMNVEV (reference sequence). For the CDR3, the DNA is TGTGCCAGCAGTTTTGCGGGAGGAGGAGAGACCCAGTACCTC. This encodes CASSFAGGGETQYL.

Comments on this clonotype: A single base separates this from a much larger clone, so it may be a read error. The CDR3 here is CASSLEVDRANTGEPFF. CDR3 nucleotide sequence: TGTGCCAGCAGCTTAGAGGTTGACAGGGCGAACACCGGGGAGCCGTTTTTT. The genes are TRBV7-2 and TRBJ2-2; 7 positions match TRBD1. This CDR3 comprises 17 residues. CDR1 and CDR2 from the germline V gene are SGHTA and FQGNSA.

Ten or more counts support this clonotype. The chain couples TRBV15 to TRBJ2-5; D is ambiguous. The CDR3 consists of 16 residues. Trimming pared 0 bases from V and 2 bases from J, leaving 13 bases between. Per germline, CDR1 LNHNV and CDR2 YYDKDF (reference sequence). As DNA, the CDR3 is TGTGCCACCAGCAGAGACTTCGGGCAGCCGCAAGAGACCCAGTACTTC. Translated, it gives CATSRDFGQPQETQYF.

V is TRBV5-1 and J is TRBJ1-2, with no clear D. The CDR3 consists of 14 residues. Trimming removed 4 bases at V and 4 bases at J, with 14 bases between. Germline V gene data show CDR1 as SGHRS and CDR2 as YFSETQ. For the CDR3, the DNA is TGCGCCAGCAGCCTAGGAGCGGGCTCCTATGGCTACACCTTC. It specifies CASSLGAGSYGYTF.

This clonotype is medium-sized in the sample. V and J are TRBV24-1 and TRBJ2-1; D may be TRBD1 (6 bases). CDR3 length: 16 amino acids. The V gene's germline CDR1 is KGHDR and CDR2 SFDVKD. Trimming stripped 3 bases from V and 5 bases from J, with 16 bases between. This CDR3 is CATSDPGHGNHNEQFF. The CDR3 coding sequence is TGTGCCACCAGTGATCCGGGACACGGTAACCACAATGAGCAGTTCTTC.

With regard to this clonotype: A much larger clone lies one base from this, so it may be a read error. The CDR3 sequence is CASRAGLAAGELFF. The CDR3 DNA follows: TGTGCCAGCAGAGCTGGACTAGCGGCCGGGGAGCTGTTTTTT. V and J are TRBV7-9 and TRBJ2-2; 10 positions match TRBD2. Germline V gene data show CDR1 as SEHNR and CDR2 as FQNEAQ (reference sequence). The CDR3 consists of 14 residues. With V trimmed by 6 bases and J by 6 bases, 4 bases remained unmatched. The full variable domain, its missing parts supplied by reference TRBV7-9 and TRBJ2-2, is DTGVSQNPRHKITKRGQNVTFRCDPISEHNRLYWYRQTLGQGPEFLTYFQNEAQLEKSRLLSDRFSAERPKGSFSTLEIQRTEQGDSAMYLCASRAGLAAGELFFGEGSRLTVL.

Many counts were recorded for this clonotype. This chain uses TRBV5-1 with TRBJ2-7; no clear D. The germline V gene encodes CDR1 SGHRS and CDR2 YFSETQ. The V end lost 2 bases, the J end lost 0 bases, and 15 bases lay between the germline ends. The CDR3 spans 16 residues. The CDR3 reads CASSLAERSSSYEQYF. The CDR3 DNA reads TGCGCCAGCAGCTTAGCAGAAAGGTCGAGCTCCTACGAGCAGTACTTC.